This entry concerns a single T cell receptor beta chain. Its target is not known. Corrective surgery for congenital heart defects was being performed on the healthy Finnish infants who were the donors. Genomic DNA was extracted from every available blood leukocyte. V lost 4 bases and J lost 2, with 12 bases in between. Germline V lookup: CDR1 SGHRS, CDR2 YFSETQ. This CDR3 spans 14 amino acids. This sample was taken from a study of human thymus T cells. Broader study findings: Blood and thymic repertoires both appeared biased in V and J gene usage.

Some clones are missing from TCRdb's copy, which holds only in-frame ones; the method was immunoSEQ multiplex PCR. This sample carries around 45,000 clones, about 95% of them seen once, and the ten largest clones take roughly 0.16%. Material for sequencing was blood. This clonotype was sampled from a girl under three years old with a congenital heart defect but otherwise immunologically healthy. The genes are TRBV5-1 and TRBJ2-5; a weak D match, TRBD2 (5 bases). The CDR3 is CASSLRPGQETQYF. In nucleotides, the CDR3 is TGCGCCAGCAGCCTCAGGCCGGGGCAAGAGACCCAGTACTTC.